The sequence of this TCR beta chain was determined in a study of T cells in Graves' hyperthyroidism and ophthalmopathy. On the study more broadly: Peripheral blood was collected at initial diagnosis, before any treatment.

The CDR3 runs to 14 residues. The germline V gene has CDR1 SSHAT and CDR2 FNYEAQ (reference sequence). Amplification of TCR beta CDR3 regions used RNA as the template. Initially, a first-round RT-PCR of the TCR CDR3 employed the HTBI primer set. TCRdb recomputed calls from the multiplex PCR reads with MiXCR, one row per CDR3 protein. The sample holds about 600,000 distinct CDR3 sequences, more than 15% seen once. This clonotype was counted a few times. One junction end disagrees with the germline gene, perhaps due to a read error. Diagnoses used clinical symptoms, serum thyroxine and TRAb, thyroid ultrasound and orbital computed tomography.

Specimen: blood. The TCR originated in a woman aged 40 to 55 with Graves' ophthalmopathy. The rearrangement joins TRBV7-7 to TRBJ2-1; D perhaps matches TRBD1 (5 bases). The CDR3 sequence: CASSLGHQSNEQFF. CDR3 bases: TGTGCTAGCAGCTTAGGACATCAAAGCAATGAGCAGTTCTTC.